Reported below is one TCR beta chain. The PCR made use of 60 Vbeta and 13 Jbeta primers. Profiled with immunoSEQ multiplex PCR; TCRdb holds only in-frame clones, not every one. The sample shows roughly 170,000 clones, 84% of them seen only once. The data stem from a study of cytomegalovirus exposure and HLA in healthy donors. Trimming cost V 1 base and J 9 bases; bases outside gene matches: 11. The CDR3 has 16 residues. CDR1 and CDR2 (germline): LGHNA, YNFKEQ. The sample comprised PBMCs. The rearrangement links TRBV4-2 to TRBJ2-1; 8 bases are a match to TRBD2. The receptor was derived from a man in his thirties or forties in good health and CMV-seronegative. The CDR3 here is CASSQALGTSFSEQFF. CDR3 sequence (DNA): TGTGCCAGCAGCCAAGCGCTAGGGACTAGTTTTAGTGAGCAGTTCTTC.